This TCR beta chain is from a study of shared clonotypes between healthy human individuals. Whole-study results and caveats: The genetic and exposure-history diversity represented was limited by few donors. Incompleteness in sorted-subset sequencing, despite large depth, was shown by rarefaction.

About this clone itself: Its cognate antigen is unknown.

The germline V gene has CDR1 LNHDA and CDR2 SQIVND (reference sequence). The V and J ends lost 10 bases and 6 bases, in that order; junction bases with no gene match: 8. This CDR3 comprises 14 residues. Samples underwent the assay at deep level. TCRdb's table, derived via immunoSEQ multiplex PCR, lists solely in-frame clones and lacks some. The data show about 680,000 clones, with less than 85% seen just once and around 1.6% held by the top ten. The sample was memory CD4+ T cells sorted from blood. Subset described: CD45RA-negative fraction. The TCR originated in a woman aged 25 to 45 in good health. The V and J genes are TRBV19 and TRBJ2-1, with 11 bases identical to TRBD2. CDR3 DNA sequence: TGTGCCACCTCTAGCGGGAGGTTTATCAATGAGCAGTTCTTC. Protein: CATSSGRFINEQFF.